This TCR beta chain was obtained from a study of vaccination and CD4 T cells after COVID-19. In germline, CDR1 is MDHEN, CDR2 SYDVKM. The CDR3 runs to 15 residues. J was trimmed by 6 bases and V by 6 bases; bases with no gene match: 9. MiXCR, applied by TCRdb to the PCR reads, yields one record per CDR3 protein. The sample lists approximately 30,000 distinct CDR3 sequences, approximately 51% occurring once. This clonotype appeared a single time. As to time point: late sampling 161 to 241 days after vaccination in a few convalescent patients. This clonotype was sampled from a human donor who had recovered from COVID-19. The J gene is TRBJ2-7, the V gene TRBV28; 12 bases align to TRBD2. The sequenced sample was CD4+ T cells from blood, obtained about 7 months after SARS-CoV-2 vaccination. This chain's CDR3 is CASRILAGGPGEQYF. The CDR3 DNA sequence: TGTGCCAGCAGGATTCTAGCGGGAGGGCCCGGCGAGCAGTACTTC.